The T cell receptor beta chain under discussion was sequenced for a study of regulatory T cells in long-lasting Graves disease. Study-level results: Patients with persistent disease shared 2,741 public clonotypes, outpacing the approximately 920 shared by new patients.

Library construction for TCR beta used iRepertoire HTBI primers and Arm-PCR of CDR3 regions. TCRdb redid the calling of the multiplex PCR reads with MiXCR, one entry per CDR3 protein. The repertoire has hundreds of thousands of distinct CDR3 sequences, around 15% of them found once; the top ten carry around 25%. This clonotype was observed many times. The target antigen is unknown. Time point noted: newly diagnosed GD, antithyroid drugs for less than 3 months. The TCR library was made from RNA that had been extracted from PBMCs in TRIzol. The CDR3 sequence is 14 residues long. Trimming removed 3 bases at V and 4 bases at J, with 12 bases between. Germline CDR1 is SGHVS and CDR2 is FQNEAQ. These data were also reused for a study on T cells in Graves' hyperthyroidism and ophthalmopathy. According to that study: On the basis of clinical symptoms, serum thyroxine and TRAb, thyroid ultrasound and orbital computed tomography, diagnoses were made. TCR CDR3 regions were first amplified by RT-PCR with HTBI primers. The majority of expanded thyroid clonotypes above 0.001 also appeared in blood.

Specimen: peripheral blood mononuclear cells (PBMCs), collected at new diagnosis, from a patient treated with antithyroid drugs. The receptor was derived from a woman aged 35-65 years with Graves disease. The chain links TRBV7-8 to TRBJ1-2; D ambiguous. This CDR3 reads CASSFSGPSYGYTF. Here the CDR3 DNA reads TGTGCCAGCAGCTTCTCCGGGCCAAGCTATGGCTACACCTTC.